The 13 T cell receptor beta chains listed next were all sequenced from one sample in a study of blood T cell repertoires in COVID-19. Measured with immunoSEQ multiplex PCR; TCRdb has only the in-frame clones, and not every one. This sample yields 250,000 or so clones, of which around 88% are seen a single time; approximately 9% belongs to the top ten. Input material: PBMCs or T cells enriched from blood (not recorded which). All receptors come from a man aged 35 to 55 who had recovered from COVID-19.

The chain carries TRBV7-8 and TRBJ1-2; 7 nucleotides align to TRBD1. Germline V gene sequence: CDR1 SGHVS, CDR2 FQNEAQ. V dropped 1 base and J dropped 3; count of bases not matched to a gene: 8. There are 16 residues in the CDR3. The CDR3 loop is CASSLEPGQGDYGYTF. The DNA of the CDR3 is TGTGCCAGCAGCTTAGAACCTGGTCAGGGGGACTATGGCTACACCTTC.

The chain joins TRBV6-5 to TRBJ2-5; TRBD1 is a possible D gene (6 bases). This CDR3 region has 15 residues. Germline loops: CDR1 MNHEY, CDR2 SVGAGI. V was clipped by 6 bases and J by 5 bases, with 19 bases between them. CDR3 coding DNA: TGTGCCAGCAGGAGAAACCAGGGGCTTAGGGAGACCCAGTACTTC. It codes for CASRRNQGLRETQYF.

The chain is built from TRBV5-1 and TRBJ2-2; weak D call: TRBD1 (5 bases). The CDR3 spans 16 residues. V was pared by 2 bases and J by 6 bases, with 17 bases between. The V gene's germline CDR1 is SGHRS and CDR2 YFSETQ. CDR3 DNA sequence: TGCGCCAGCAGCTTAAACGGACACCGAATCGCCGGGGAGCTGTTTTTT. It specifies CASSLNGHRIAGELFF.

The V gene is TRBV10-1, the J gene TRBJ2-5; 12 nucleotides line up with TRBD2. The germline CDR1 and CDR2 sequences are WNHNN and SYGVQD (reference sequence). The CDR3 runs 16 residues. Losses at the gene ends were 3 bases for V and 2 bases for J; bases not matched to a gene: 4. The CDR3: CASSEGLAGQQETQYF. CDR3 nucleotides: TGCGCCAGCAGTGAAGGACTAGCGGGGCAACAAGAGACCCAGTACTTC.

The CDR3 coding sequence is TGTGCCAGCAGTTACTTGACAAACACTGAAGCTTTCTTT. Amino acid sequence: CASSYLTNTEAFF. This chain connects TRBV6-5 to TRBJ1-1; D remains ambiguous. V shed 1 base and J shed 2 bases, with 5 bases lying between them. Germline assignment: CDR1 MNHEY and CDR2 SVGAGI. The CDR3 extends over 13 amino acids.

This chain joins TRBV7-3 and TRBJ1-4; weak D call: TRBD1 (6 bases). Germline CDR1 reads SGHTA; CDR2 reads FQGTGA. The CDR3 loop spans 15 amino acids. V lost 5 bases and J 5 bases, leaving 15 bases between the germline ends. CDR3 region: CASSATGTRNEKLFF. For the CDR3, the DNA is TGTGCCAGCAGCGCTACCGGGACAAGAAATGAAAAACTGTTTTTT.

This chain joins TRBV5-4 and TRBJ2-1; 7 positions agree with TRBD2. Germline V gene lookup returns CDR1 SGHNT and CDR2 YYREEE (reference sequence). The V and J ends lost 1 base and 5 bases, in that order; junction bases with no gene match: 9. There are 16 residues in the CDR3. The CDR3 protein is CASSLNLRGKNNEQFF. CDR3 DNA sequence: TGTGCCAGCAGCTTGAACTTGCGGGGGAAAAACAATGAGCAGTTCTTC.

The genes are TRBV3-1 (or the pseudogene TRBV3-2) and TRBJ1-2; tentative D call: TRBD1 (5 bases). V was trimmed by 0 bases and J by 8 bases, leaving 16 bases between them. Germline V gives CDR1 LGHDT, CDR2 YNNKEL (reference sequence). The CDR3 spans 15 residues. CDR3 nucleotide sequence: TGTGCCAGCAGCCAAGATTTGGGGGGTAAAGAAGGCTACACCTTC. It is translated as CASSQDLGGKEGYTF.

V is TRBV25-1 and J is TRBJ2-7; a weak D match, TRBD2 (7 bases). The germline V gene has CDR1 MGHDK and CDR2 SYGVNS. V lost 3 bases to trimming and J lost 9 bases, with 18 bases between them. The CDR3 is 14 amino acids. The CDR3 protein is CASSDPLGGVAQYF. DNA for the CDR3: TGTGCCAGCAGTGACCCCTTAGGGGGGGTCGCGCAGTACTTC.

The CDR3 DNA reads TGCGCCAGCAGCTTGGGGACAGGCACTCCCGATGGCTACACCTTC. Translated, it gives CASSLGTGTPDGYTF. V and J are TRBV5-1 and TRBJ1-2, with 7 positions matching TRBD1. Germline CDR1 SGHRS, CDR2 YFSETQ. The CDR3 runs to 15 residues. The J segment lost 6 bases and the V segment lost 0 bases, leaving 8 bases of the junction unmatched.

This chain uses TRBV29-1 with TRBJ2-7, with 11 bases fitting TRBD2. Germline V gene lookup returns CDR1 SQVTM and CDR2 ANQGSEA. The J segment lost 2 bases and the V segment lost 1 base, leaving 7 bases of the junction unmatched. CDR3 length: 16 residues. CDR3 sequence: CSVEGWGLAETYEQYF. The CDR3 DNA follows: TGCAGCGTTGAAGGCTGGGGACTAGCGGAAACCTACGAGCAGTACTTC.

The chain couples TRBV2 to TRBJ1-1; D possibly corresponds to TRBD1 (5 bases). There are 16 residues in the CDR3. V was shortened by 2 bases and J by 2 bases, with 15 bases between the two germline ends. Germline V gene data show CDR1 as SNHLY and CDR2 as FYNNEI. CDR3 residues: CASSELGHAFNTEAFF. DNA for the CDR3: TGTGCCAGCAGTGAATTGGGGCATGCCTTCAACACTGAAGCTTTCTTT. The complete variable domain, with remaining parts taken from reference TRBV2 and TRBJ1-1, reads EPEVTQTPSHQVTQMGQEVILRCVPISNHLYFYWYRQILGQKVEFLVSFYNNEISEKSEIFDDQFSVERPDGSNFTLKIRSTKLEDSAMYFCASSELGHAFNTEAFFGQGTRLTVV.

This sequence joins TRBV2 and TRBJ2-7; 8 bases fit TRBD1. This CDR3 region has 17 residues. Germline assignment: CDR1 SNHLY and CDR2 FYNNEI. J gave up 0 bases and V 6 bases, and 13 bases lay outside the gene matches. CDR3 sequence (DNA): TGTGCCAGCAGCGAGAAGACAGGGGTCCTAAGCTCCTACGAGCAGTACTTC. Its protein product is CASSEKTGVLSSYEQYF.